One sample yielded the 21 T cell receptor beta chains listed below, sequenced in a study of CD8 T cells in ankylosing spondylitis. Findings and limits, study-wide: What appeared characteristic of ankylosing spondylitis blood was a TCR beta motif of several highly homologous variants.

TCRdb itself ran the 5' RACE reads through MiXCR, one entry per CDR3 protein. The profile shows around 770,000 distinct CDR3 sequences, 10% to 15% of them singletons. No antigen is known for these receptors. The material sequenced was blood, either unsorted or a sorted T cell fraction (not recorded which). The receptors derive from a male donor with ankylosing spondylitis.

The genes are TRBV24-1 and TRBJ2-5, with D possibly being TRBD2 (6 bases). CDR3 length: 17 residues. Germline V lookup: CDR1 KGHDR, CDR2 SFDVKD. Trimming cost V 2 bases and J 5 bases, with 20 bases left between them. The CDR3 nucleotides read TGTGCCACCAGTGATTGGGACCGTACTAGCTCTGGGGAGACCCAGTACTTC. As protein: CATSDWDRTSSGETQYF.

Ten or more counts support this clonotype. The rearrangement joins TRBV20-1 to TRBJ1-1, with D possibly being TRBD1 (5 bases). CDR3 length: 13 residues. V was shortened by 5 bases and J by 1 base, with 11 bases between the two germline ends. The germline CDR1 and CDR2 sequences are DFQATT and SNEGSKA (reference sequence). The CDR3 loop reads CSAGRGSNTEAFF. In nucleotides, the CDR3 is TGCAGTGCTGGGAGGGGTTCGAACACTGAAGCTTTCTTT.

This chain joins TRBV10-1 and TRBJ2-5; TRBD2 agrees at 7 bases. This CDR3 is 17 amino acids long. The V segment lost 0 bases and the J segment 2 bases; nucleotides outside the gene matches: 9. Germline assignment: CDR1 WNHNN and CDR2 SYGVQD (reference sequence). DNA of the CDR3: TGCGCCAGCAGTGAGTCCATTATGAGTAGCGGGCAAGAGACCCAGTACTTC. This gives the protein CASSESIMSSGQETQYF.

V is TRBV20-1 and J is TRBJ2-3, with 10 nucleotides matching TRBD2. The CDR3 is made up of 15 amino acids. CDR1 is DFQATT, CDR2 SNEGSKA, per germline (reference sequence). The V and J ends lost 3 bases and 7 bases, in that order; junction bases with no gene match: 10. CDR3 protein: CSASGLAGVLNTQYF. In nucleotides, the CDR3 is TGCAGTGCTAGTGGCCTAGCGGGAGTGCTCAATACGCAGTATTTT.

In its sample, this clonotype was seen many times. The chain couples TRBV20-1 to TRBJ2-1, with 9 positions matching TRBD2. The J segment lost 6 bases and the V segment lost 3 bases, leaving 3 bases of the junction unmatched. The CDR3 extends over 13 amino acids. Germline CDR1 DFQATT, CDR2 SNEGSKA (reference sequence). In DNA form, the CDR3 reads TGCAGTGCTAGTCGCGGGAGGGGCAATGAGCAGTTCTTC. It encodes CSASRGRGNEQFF.

CDR3: CASTEWGIDTEAFF. The CDR3 DNA is TGCGCCAGCACCGAGTGGGGGATTGACACTGAAGCTTTCTTT. V usage is TRBV5-1 and J usage is TRBJ1-1; tentatively, D is TRBD1 (5 bases). The ends were cut back, 6 bases at V and 3 bases at J, with 15 bases in the middle. CDR3 size: 14 residues. In germline, CDR1 is SGHRS, CDR2 YFSETQ.

The V call is TRBV6-1, the J call TRBJ1-4; the D gene is possibly TRBD1 (5 bases). Germline CDR1 MNHNS, CDR2 SASEGT. The CDR3 runs 15 residues. V gave up 8 bases and J gave up 7 bases, with 20 bases separating them. In DNA, the CDR3 is TGTGCCAGCCGCGGGACGGCCTCTCAAGGTGAAAAACTGTTTTTT. Amino acid sequence: CASRGTASQGEKLFF.

CDR3 protein: CSALRGAGVEETQYF. Here the CDR3 DNA reads TGCAGTGCTCTCCGGGGCGCCGGAGTGGAAGAGACCCAGTACTTC. This chain connects TRBV20-1 to TRBJ2-5; D possibly uses TRBD1 or TRBD2 (5 bases each). Between the trimmed V and J ends, which lost 5 bases and 3 bases, there was a span of 19 bases. Germline loops: CDR1 DFQATT, CDR2 SNEGSKA (reference sequence). This CDR3 contains 15 residues.

The chain combines TRBV20-1 with TRBJ1-4, with D possibly TRBD1 on 6 matching bases. V was shortened by 1 base and J by 4 bases, with 13 bases between the two germline ends. Germline loops: CDR1 DFQATT, CDR2 SNEGSKA (reference sequence). The CDR3 contains 15 residues. As DNA, the CDR3 is TGCAGTGCTAGAGTGCCGGGGGCGAGTAATGAAAAACTGTTTTTT. It encodes CSARVPGASNEKLFF.

The chain is built from TRBV11-2 and TRBJ2-3; 8 bases line up with TRBD2. Losses at the gene ends were 5 bases for V and 6 bases for J; bases not matched to a gene: 25. There are 20 residues in the CDR3. Germline assignment: CDR1 SGHAT and CDR2 FQNNGV. CDR3 residues: CASSPRGVLAGYDLADTQYF. The CDR3 DNA is TGTGCCAGCAGCCCGCGGGGCGTGTTAGCGGGATACGACCTTGCGGATACGCAGTATTTT.

The V gene is TRBV27, the J gene TRBJ2-1; 8 bases map to TRBD1. The CDR3 is 12 residues long. From germline, CDR1 is MNHEY and CDR2 SMNVEV (reference sequence). The V and J ends lost 5 bases and 7 bases, in that order; junction bases with no gene match: 1. The CDR3 coding sequence is TGTGCCAGCAGTAACAGGGGGAATGAGCAGTTCTTC. This sequence encodes CASSNRGNEQFF.

This clonotype was detected only a few times. This sequence joins TRBV20-1 and TRBJ2-7, with TRBD1 matching 7 bases. The CDR3 loop spans 11 amino acids. Trimming cost V 5 bases and J 7 bases; bases outside gene matches: 5. The V gene's germline CDR1 is DFQATT and CDR2 SNEGSKA (reference sequence). CDR3 nucleotides: TGCAGTGCTTGGACAGGCAGGGAGCAGTACTTC. This gives the protein CSAWTGREQYF.

This clonotype has ten or more counts. The genes are TRBV20-1 and TRBJ1-2, with D possibly TRBD1 on 5 matching bases. V was pared by 5 bases and J by 8 bases, with 21 bases between. The CDR3 consists of 14 residues. From germline, CDR1 is DFQATT and CDR2 SNEGSKA (reference sequence). The CDR3 region has the DNA TGCAGTGCTCCCAGAAGGGGCAGGGCGGAAGGCTACACCTTC. This sequence encodes CSAPRRGRAEGYTF.

Ten or more counts support this clonotype. The CDR3 region has the DNA TGCGCCAGCAGCCTTAGTTTGGACGGGGGGCTCCATGGCTACACCTTC. Translation: CASSLSLDGGLHGYTF. The chain is built from TRBV4-3 and TRBJ1-2; TRBD1 is a possible D gene (6 bases). Trimming pared 4 bases from V and 6 bases from J, leaving 21 bases between. The CDR3 runs to 16 residues. From germline, CDR1 is LGHNA and CDR2 YSLEER.

The rearrangement uses TRBV6-5 and TRBJ2-7; 10 positions agree with TRBD2. Germline V gene lookup returns CDR1 MNHEY and CDR2 SVGAGI. Trimming at V came to 0 bases and at J to 3 bases, leaving 8 bases not matched to a gene. The CDR3 covers 17 residues. CDR3 loop: CASSYSPGSGGLYEQYF. The CDR3 DNA sequence: TGTGCCAGCAGTTACTCTCCGGGTAGCGGGGGGCTCTACGAGCAGTACTTC.

In its sample, this clonotype was seen a few times. The V gene is TRBV29-1, the J gene TRBJ2-7; 7 bases match TRBD1. This CDR3 has 13 residues. V dropped 7 bases and J dropped 4; count of bases not matched to a gene: 10. Looked up from germline, CDR1 is SQVTM and CDR2 is ANQGSEA. The CDR3 loop reads CSGLTGVGYEQYF. CDR3 bases: TGCAGCGGGCTAACAGGGGTAGGATACGAGCAGTACTTC.

This clonotype was seen more than once but under ten times. DNA of the CDR3: TGCGCCAGCAGCTTGTTTAGCGGGCAGTACAATGAGCAGTTCTTC. It yields the protein CASSLFSGQYNEQFF. This chain connects TRBV5-1 to TRBJ2-1; TRBD2 matches at 7 bases. This CDR3 spans 15 amino acids. The V gene end was trimmed by 1 base and the J gene end by 4 bases; junction bases not matched to a gene: 5. The germline gives CDR1 SGHRS, CDR2 YFSETQ.

In this sample, this clonotype turned up a few times. The chain uses TRBV5-1 and TRBJ2-5; D remains ambiguous. This CDR3 is 14 amino acids long. Germline V gene data show CDR1 as SGHRS and CDR2 as YFSETQ. Trimming removed 0 bases at V and 2 bases at J, with 8 bases between. The CDR3 region has the DNA TGCGCCAGCAGCTTGGCGACCGCTCAAGAGACCCAGTACTTC. This encodes CASSLATAQETQYF.

This clonotype showed up many times. The rearrangement links TRBV4-3 to TRBJ1-5; TRBD1 matches at 7 bases. V gave up 5 bases and J gave up 3 bases; unmatched junction bases: 10. Per the germline V gene, CDR1 is LGHNA and CDR2 is YSLEER. The CDR3 covers 16 residues. The CDR3 region is CASSAFWGQLNQPQHF. In nucleotides, the CDR3 is TGCGCCAGCAGCGCTTTTTGGGGACAGCTCAATCAGCCCCAGCATTTT.

The chain combines TRBV15 with TRBJ2-7; TRBD2 agrees at 15 bases. V shed 0 bases, J shed 3 bases, and the junction held 18 bases outside the gene matches. The CDR3 extends over 22 amino acids. The V gene's germline CDR1 is LNHNV and CDR2 YYDKDF (reference sequence). The CDR3 loop reads CATSREPPKPGLAGGYHYEQYF. The CDR3 DNA follows: TGTGCCACCAGCAGAGAGCCACCCAAACCGGGACTAGCGGGAGGCTATCACTACGAGCAGTACTTC.

This clonotype was observed many times. V gene TRBV20-1 combines with J gene TRBJ2-7; D is uncertain. Germline values: CDR1 DFQATT, CDR2 SNEGSKA (reference sequence). V lost 0 bases and J lost 4, with 7 bases in between. This CDR3 has 12 amino acids. CDR3 loop: CSAREGGYEQYF. In DNA form, the CDR3 reads TGCAGTGCTAGAGAGGGCGGTTACGAGCAGTACTTC.